The source of this TCR beta chain is a study of CD8 T cells in ankylosing spondylitis. Study findings and constraints: Significant enrichment of disease-linked clones was reportedly seen in matched ankylosing spondylitis synovial fluid.

The CDR3 totals 16 residues. V shed 0 bases and J 7 bases; nucleotides not matched to a gene: 10. Germline loops: CDR1 DFQATT, CDR2 SNEGSKA (reference sequence). TCRdb re-analysed the 5' RACE reads in MiXCR, keeping a single row per CDR3 protein. Among around 300,000 distinct CDR3 sequences listed, around a tenth were seen once. Ten or more counts support this clonotype. Its antigen is not known. This TCR was sampled from a female donor with ankylosing spondylitis or in good health (not recorded which). Sequencing input: blood, either unsorted or a sorted T cell fraction (not recorded which). V usage is TRBV20-1 and J usage is TRBJ2-2; 8 bases fit TRBD1. The CDR3 loop reads CSARETRTGLGGELFF. DNA of the CDR3: TGCAGTGCTAGAGAAACTAGGACAGGGTTGGGCGGGGAGCTGTTTTTT.